This T cell receptor (beta chain) was obtained from a study of T-cell memory formation after mild COVID-19 (dated by TCRdb to the early 2020s). Concerning the study at large: TCR sequence clusters from the two donors were largely donor specific. Longitudinal TCRalpha and TCRbeta repertoire sequencing tracked T-cell clones expanding and contracting after mild COVID-19 in a couple of donors. Two young, previously healthy adult volunteers made up the cohort, one male and one female.

CDR1 and CDR2 were assigned from the germline V gene (reference sequence) as MNHEY and SMNVEV. V drops 2 bases and J drops 7 bases, leaving 15 bases in between. The CDR3 has 15 amino acids, counting the end cysteine and phenylalanine. CDR3 DNA is the only sequence kept; it has 45 bases, read in frame from the first base. Broader findings and caveats from the paper: SARS-CoV-2 specificity was not confirmed for the second-wave clones peaking on day 37. Only two mild cases were covered in the study, and larger cohorts including severe cases with pre-infection samples were considered necessary. Clones contracting from day 15 to 85 had balanced CD4/CD8 phenotypes, while a second wave expanding from day 15 to 37 was biased towards CD4+. Contracting CD4+ clones turned up mainly in the CM and EM memory subsets, whereas EMRA was where CD8+ clones were enriched. The detection of some responding clones in pre-infection memory suggests that pre-existing cross-reactive memory T cells joined the SARS-CoV-2 response.

Sequencing was performed on an Illumina NovaSeq 6000. TCRalpha and TCRbeta cDNA libraries were constructed by 5'RACE with constant-segment primers, with sample barcodes and unique molecular identifiers being introduced. Trizol reagent was used to extract RNA from every sample. The libraries were amplified in two PCR steps, and the second step added a second sample barcode and Illumina TruSeq adapters. Sequencing of libraries was performed on an Illumina NovaSeq with 2 x 150 bp paired-end reads. The study's own analysis went as follows. The reads were demultiplexed and collapsed into UMI-guided consensus sequences using migec v1.2.7. Using mixcr v2.1.11, UMI consensuses were aligned to TRA and TRB V and J templates and then assembled into clonotypes. A clonotype was counted as expanded or contracted only when both edgeR and NoisET called the clonotype significant, with the noise models trained on biological replicates. edgeR calls used a false discovery rate-adjusted p below 0.01 and a log2 fold-change threshold of 1. As an exploratory analysis of dynamics, PCA with hierarchical clustering was applied to max-normalized trajectories of the 1000 most abundant clonotypes. The CD4 or CD8 phenotype of responding clones was assigned using the separately sequenced CD4+ and CD8+ repertoires. The raw public reads went through TCRdb reprocessing: fastp at Q25, MiXCR clone calling, in-frame beta chains kept. Here each entry gathers all rows of one CDR3 protein and keeps the most common genes and DNA. These V and J calls rely on TCRdb rather than the paper's analysis. The sample records around 250,000 distinct CDR3 sequences, 15% of which are singletons. The ten largest clones capture less than 2.5% of the sample.

Ficoll-Paque density gradient centrifugation was the method used to isolate PBMCs. This clonotype has at least ten counts. The antigen it binds to is not known. Base qualities are not provided; no much larger clone lies one nucleotide away. The TCR sequence derives from an adult woman who had mild COVID-19 (a few samples of this study predate the infection). The sample titles of this study are shuffled in the database, so cell type and time point are left out; the donor was told from shared clones. The rearranged segments are TRBV27 and TRBJ2-1; the D segment could be TRBD2, given 5 matching bases. The sample consisted of PBMCs or a T cell subset sorted from them (not recorded which). The nucleotide sequence reads as follows: TGTGCCAGCAGTTTACTCCCAAGGACTGGGAATGAGCAGTTCTTC. The encoded protein is CASSLLPRTGNEQFF.